The 8 T cell receptor beta chains listed next were all sequenced from one sample in a study of T cells in Graves' hyperthyroidism and ophthalmopathy. It was RNA transcripts that yielded the amplified TCR beta CDR3 regions. Carried out on the TCR CDR3, a first-round RT-PCR used the HTBI primer set. Each CDR3 protein gets one entry after TCRdb re-called the multiplex PCR reads with MiXCR. The sample contains roughly 250,000 distinct CDR3 sequences, about a sixth of which appear only once. Sequencing was performed on blood. Source of these receptors: a woman aged 18-29 years with Graves' ophthalmopathy.

This clonotype was observed many times. The gene calls are TRBV2 and TRBJ2-5; TRBD2 aligns across 10 bases. Germline V lookup: CDR1 SNHLY, CDR2 FYNNEI. The CDR3 runs to 14 residues. J gave up 0 bases and V 7 bases, and 2 bases lay outside the gene matches. Written as DNA, the CDR3 is TGTGCCAGCATGGGGACTAGCGACCAAGAGACCCAGTACTTC. Translating it yields CASMGTSDQETQYF.

Worth noting for this clonotype: A clone one base away is much larger, so this may be a read error. This chain links TRBV3-1 with TRBJ2-2; 12 bases align to TRBD1. The V gene's germline CDR1 is LGHDT and CDR2 YNNKEL (reference sequence). The CDR3 extends over 16 amino acids. With V trimmed by 2 bases and J by 8 bases, 6 bases remained unmatched. In nucleotides, the CDR3 is TGTGCCAGCAGCCAACTGGGACAGGGGGCGAAAGGGGAGCTGTTTTTT. Amino acids: CASSQLGQGAKGELFF.

The gene calls are TRBV11-2 and TRBJ2-5; D is unresolved. The CDR3 spans 13 residues. Trimming removed 3 bases from V and 5 bases from J, with 10 bases in between. Per the germline V gene, CDR1 is SGHAT and CDR2 is FQNNGV. CDR3 protein: CASSFILGETQYF. The DNA for the CDR3 is TGTGCCAGCAGCTTTATTTTAGGGGAGACCCAGTACTTC.

The V call is TRBV4-1, the J call TRBJ2-3; 10 nucleotides line up with TRBD1. V was pared by 6 bases and J by 6 bases, with 6 bases of the junction left unmatched. The germline CDR1 and CDR2 sequences are MGHRA and YSYEKL. This CDR3 has 14 residues. This CDR3 is CASSQTGGADTQYF. CDR3 bases: TGCGCCAGCAGTCAGACAGGGGGCGCCGATACGCAGTATTTT.

This clonotype was seen more than once but under ten times. The chain carries TRBV4-3 and TRBJ1-6; TRBD1 is a possible D gene (5 bases). The germline gives CDR1 LGHNA, CDR2 YSLEER. Trimming took 4 bases from V and 4 from J, leaving 23 bases between them. The CDR3 is 19 amino acids. CDR3 sequence reads: CASSRGMSTGTDYNSPLHF. CDR3 sequence (DNA): TGCGCCAGCAGCCGAGGCATGTCTACCGGGACCGATTATAATTCACCCCTCCACTTT.

This clonotype occurred many times. The chain is built from TRBV2 and TRBJ2-3; D remains ambiguous. The V and J ends lost 6 bases and 5 bases respectively, with 18 bases between them. CDR3 length: 15 residues. Germline assignment: CDR1 SNHLY and CDR2 FYNNEI. For the CDR3, the DNA is TGTGCCAGCAGGGCAAAAGCTTTCACTGTAGATACGCAGTATTTT. Amino acid sequence: CASRAKAFTVDTQYF.

In this sample, this clonotype turned up a few times. The genes are TRBV28 and TRBJ1-1; D might be TRBD1 (6 bases). CDR1 MDHEN and CDR2 SYDVKM come from the germline V gene. V was pared by 8 bases and J by 0 bases, with 13 bases between. CDR3 length equals 14 residues. The CDR3 DNA reads as TGTGCCAGCCACATAGGGGGGGTGAACACTGAAGCTTTCTTT. Its translation: CASHIGGVNTEAFF. The full variable domain, in which reference TRBV28 and TRBJ1-1 provide the parts outside the CDR3, is DVKVTQSSRYLVKRTGEKVFLECVQDMDHENMFWYRQDPGLGLRLIYFSYDVKMKEKGDIPEGYSVSREKKERFSLILESASTNQTSMYLCASHIGGVNTEAFFGQGTRLTVV.

This clonotype has ten or more counts. The chain links TRBV29-1 to TRBJ2-2, with D unclear. The CDR3 covers 13 residues. Germline CDR1 reads SQVTM; CDR2 reads ANQGSEA. Trimming stripped 4 bases from V and 0 bases from J, with 6 bases between. The CDR3 coding sequence is TGCAGCGTTGCCCCCGCGAACACCGGGGAGCTGTTTTTT. Residues: CSVAPANTGELFF.